This T cell receptor (beta chain) was sequenced in a study of neurological immune-mediated disorders. General study results and limits: Patients with HTLV-1-associated myelopathy had the highest level of TCR clonal expansion, whereas patients with multiple sclerosis had the lowest level, falling beneath the level found in healthy controls. Subjects shared no identical expanded-clone CDR3 amino acid sequences, suggesting private TCR-beta repertoires in all groups.

In regard to this clonotype: The target antigen is unknown.

Using its own MiXCR run on the 5' RACE reads, TCRdb lists one record per CDR3 protein. This sample has around 27,000 distinct CDR3 sequences, with 15% found just once. Unsorted libraries were generated from 2 million PBMCs held at -80 degrees C. The CDR3 loop spans 17 amino acids. Trimming took 2 bases from V and 1 from J, leaving 14 bases between them. Germline lookup yields CDR1 SGHVS and CDR2 FQNEAQ. This TCR derives from a man in his 70s in good health. The sequencing input was PBMCs. This sequence joins TRBV7-8 and TRBJ2-2, with D possibly TRBD1 on 5 matching bases. The CDR3 nucleotides read TGTGCCAGCAGCTTATCCCGAGGACATCTGAACACCGGGGAGCTGTTTTTT. Translated: CASSLSRGHLNTGELFF.